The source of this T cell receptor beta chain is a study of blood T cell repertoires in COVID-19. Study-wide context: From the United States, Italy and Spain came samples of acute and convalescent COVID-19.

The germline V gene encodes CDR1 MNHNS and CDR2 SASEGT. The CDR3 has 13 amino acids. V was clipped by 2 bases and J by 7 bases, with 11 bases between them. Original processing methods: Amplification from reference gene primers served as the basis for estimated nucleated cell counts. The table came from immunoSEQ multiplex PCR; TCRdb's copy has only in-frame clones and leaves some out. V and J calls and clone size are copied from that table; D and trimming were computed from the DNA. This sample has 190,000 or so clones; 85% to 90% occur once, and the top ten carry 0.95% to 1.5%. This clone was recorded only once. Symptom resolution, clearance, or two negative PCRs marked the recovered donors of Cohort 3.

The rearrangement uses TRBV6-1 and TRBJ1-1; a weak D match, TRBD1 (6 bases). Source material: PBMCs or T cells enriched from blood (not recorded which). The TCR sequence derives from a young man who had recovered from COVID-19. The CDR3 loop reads CASSETSRGEAFF. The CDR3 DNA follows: TGTGCCAGCAGTGAAACTTCCAGGGGTGAAGCTTTCTTT.